This T cell receptor (beta chain) comes out of a study of blood T cell repertoires in COVID-19. The data were produced by immunoSEQ multiplex PCR, yet TCRdb's version contains in-frame clones alone and is incomplete. The table includes under 200,000 clones, around 88% detected once. With V trimmed by 6 bases and J by 4 bases, 4 bases remained unmatched. Looked up from germline, CDR1 is SGHDN and CDR2 is FVKESK. The CDR3 spans 14 residues. This clone has more than one count but fewer than ten. The gene calls are TRBV14 and TRBJ1-5; 9 bases match TRBD1. The sequence was collected from a middle-aged man with acute COVID-19. Sample: PBMCs or T cells enriched from blood (not recorded which). The CDR3 protein is CASRKGTGNQPQHF. The DNA of the CDR3 is TGTGCCAGCAGGAAAGGGACAGGGAATCAGCCCCAGCATTTT.